This entry lists 14 T cell receptor delta chains sequenced from one sample in a study of fetal and pediatric gammadelta thymocytes. TCRdb reanalysed the reads via CATT. The sample yields roughly 1,500 delta-chain clones, over 12% seen once. The sequencing sample was made of Vgamma9Vdelta2 gamma-delta T cells from the thymus. Regarding subset: sorted CD3+gammadeltaTCR+Vgamma9+Vdelta2+ thymocytes. These receptors originate from a child who underwent cardiac surgery and was recorded as healthy.

By sample fraction, this clone is large. The chain uses TRDV2 and TRDJ1, with D possibly TRDD3 on 6 matching bases. V dropped 8 bases and J dropped 0 bases, with 24 bases sitting between them. There are 17 residues in the CDR3. Germline-derived CDR1 and CDR2 are GEAIGNYY and EKD. Here the CDR3 DNA reads TGTGCCTACCACTGGGCCATACCCGGGGCGTACACCGATAAACTCATCTTT. Its translation is CAYHWAIPGAYTDKLIF.

With respect to this clone: This may stem from a read error, because a much larger clone lies one nucleotide away. The J gene is TRDJ1, the V gene TRDV2, with D possibly TRDD3 on 6 matching bases. Because TCRdb records no J gene, it was assigned here through a match of the DNA to germline. Germline CDR1 reads GEAIGNYY; CDR2 reads EKD. Trimming shortened V by 0 bases and J by 3 bases, and 16 bases separated the two germline ends. This CDR3 spans 16 amino acids. The CDR3 DNA is TGTGCCTGTGACACCAGACGGAATGGGGGCGCCGATAAACTCATCTTT. Translating it yields CACDTRRNGGADKLIF.

Only a few counts were recorded for this clone. The chain joins TRDV2 to TRDJ1; TRDD3 agrees at 11 bases. Germline CDR1 GEAIGNYY, CDR2 EKD. The CDR3 runs to 22 residues. With V trimmed by 0 bases and J by 6 bases, 26 bases remained unmatched. DNA of the CDR3: TGTGCCTGTGACACCCGGTTCGTTGGGGGATACGCGGCCACAATCATGGGTCATAAACTCATCTTT. As protein: CACDTRFVGGYAATIMGHKLIF.

This clone ranks as medium-sized. The V gene is TRDV2, the J gene TRDJ1; 11 nucleotides line up with TRDD3. There are 18 residues in the CDR3. V shed 3 bases and J 0 bases; nucleotides not matched to a gene: 11. Germline V gene lookup returns CDR1 GEAIGNYY and CDR2 EKD. CDR3 in DNA: TGTGCCTGTGACGCCGTCCGACTGGGGGATAGGTACACCGATAAACTCATCTTT. Translation: CACDAVRLGDRYTDKLIF.

This clone is labeled as medium-sized. The V call is TRDV2, the J call TRDJ1; 9 bases map to TRDD3. Since TCRdb gives no J gene, matching the DNA to germline was used here to assign it. Germline-derived CDR1 and CDR2 are GEAIGNYY and EKD. Trimming at V came to 3 bases and at J to 0 bases, leaving 7 bases not matched to a gene. The CDR3 is 16 amino acids. The CDR3 loop reads CACDLKLGEHTDKLIF. DNA for the CDR3: TGTGCCTGTGACCTAAAACTGGGGGAACACACCGATAAACTCATCTTT.

The V call is TRDV2, the J call TRDJ3, with 10 bases fitting TRDD3. TCRdb supplies no J gene; here it was assigned by aligning the nucleotide sequence to germline. CDR1 and CDR2 (germline): GEAIGNYY, EKD. This CDR3 contains 21 residues. The J segment lost 0 bases and the V segment lost 0 bases, leaving 10 bases of the junction unmatched. In DNA form, the CDR3 reads TGTGCCTGTGACACCGGGGGGATACGGCCCGGAAGCTCCTGGGACACCCGACAGATGTTTTTC. Amino acids: CACDTGGIRPGSSWDTRQMFF.

This clone ranks as medium-sized. This chain uses TRDV2 with TRDJ1; 8 bases line up with TRDD3. Per germline, CDR1 GEAIGNYY and CDR2 EKD. The J segment lost 3 bases and the V segment lost 5 bases, leaving 10 bases of the junction unmatched. This CDR3 is built from 15 residues. The CDR3 protein is CACVRRAGGADKLIF. The CDR3 region has the DNA TGTGCCTGTGTACGGCGGGCTGGGGGAGCCGATAAACTCATCTTT.

This clone turned up a few times. A much larger clone lies one base from this, so it may be a read error. The chain recombines TRDV1 with TRDJ1; 12 nucleotides agree with TRDD3. CDR3 length: 20 residues. Germline assignment: CDR1 TSWWSYY and CDR2 QGS. The V segment lost 4 bases and the J segment 3 bases; nucleotides outside the gene matches: 18. Written as DNA, the CDR3 is TGTGCTCTTGGGGCCCTTCCCCCCCGCTGCTGGGGGATACGCGCCGATAAACTCATCTTT. This codes for CALGALPPRCWGIRADKLIF.

This clone is categorized as large. The chain uses TRDV2 and TRDJ1; 7 bases map to TRDD3. The CDR3 covers 16 residues. After removal of 0 bases from V and 8 bases from J, the junction contained 14 bases not matched to a gene. Germline loops: CDR1 GEAIGNYY, CDR2 EKD. The CDR3 bases are TGTGCCTGTGACACCGATATACGGGGGATCGCTCACAAACTCATCTTT. This translates into CACDTDIRGIAHKLIF.

This clone was counted between two and nine times. The chain links TRDV2 to TRDJ1; 10 positions agree with TRDD3. Germline CDR1 reads GEAIGNYY; CDR2 reads EKD. The CDR3 is made up of 18 amino acids. The V segment lost 3 bases and the J segment 0 bases; nucleotides outside the gene matches: 12. The DNA for the CDR3 is TGTGCCTGTGACCCGATACTTGGGGGATACCTCTACACCGATAAACTCATCTTT. Amino acids: CACDPILGGYLYTDKLIF.

The rearrangement uses TRDV2 and TRDJ1, with a tentative D call TRDD3 (7 bases). The CDR3 sequence is 20 residues long. V lost 2 bases, J lost 5 bases, and 32 bases lay in between. Looked up from germline, CDR1 is GEAIGNYY and CDR2 is EKD. Written as DNA, the CDR3 is TGTGCCTGTGACAAGCATTCCTATCGGTACTGGGGCCCCACGGAGGATAAACTCATCTTT. It yields the protein CACDKHSYRYWGPTEDKLIF.

This clone qualifies as large (0.1 to 1%). V and J are TRDV2 and TRDJ1, with 9 bases identical to TRDD3. The CDR3 covers 13 residues. V trimming: 3 bases; J trimming: 7 bases; junction bases outside the gene matches: 5. Germline-derived CDR1 and CDR2 are GEAIGNYY and EKD. The CDR3 spells CACDAGGSGKLIF. For the CDR3, the DNA is TGTGCCTGTGACGCTGGGGGATCCGGTAAACTCATCTTT.

This clone was seen more than once but under ten times. The chain links TRDV2 to TRDJ1; 12 bases map to TRDD3. V was pared by 3 bases and J by 1 base, with 8 bases of the junction left unmatched. Germline CDR1 is GEAIGNYY and CDR2 is EKD. This CDR3 has 17 residues. Written as DNA, the CDR3 is TGTGCCTGTGACTCGTACTGGGGGATACCCGGCACCGATAAACTCATCTTT. This gives the protein CACDSYWGIPGTDKLIF.

By share of the sample, this clone is medium-sized. V gene TRDV2 combines with J gene TRDJ1, with a weak D call TRDD3 (5 bases). Deletions cut 1 base from V and 6 bases from J, with 17 bases between. CDR1 is GEAIGNYY and CDR2 is EKD in the germline V gene. CDR3 length: 15 residues. The CDR3 protein is CACDTPGGSHHKLIF. The CDR3 DNA sequence: TGTGCCTGTGACACTCCGGGGGGTTCCCATCATAAACTCATCTTT.